This record looks at one TCR beta chain sequence and its context. Researchers placed around 200,000 CFSE-labeled responder cells in culture with around 200,000 irradiated, violet-dye-labeled stimulator cells. V dropped 3 bases and J dropped 9; count of bases not matched to a gene: 8. Germline CDR1 MGHRA, CDR2 YSYEKL. This CDR3 contains 14 residues. The record originates from a study of graft-versus-host responses after intestinal transplantation. Generated by immunoSEQ multiplex PCR, the TCRdb table keeps only in-frame clones and is missing some. There are about 15,000 clones in the sample; about two fifths occur only once, and roughly 15% lies in the top ten.

This chain connects TRBV4-1 to TRBJ1-5, with 7 bases that match TRBD1. The clonotype was recovered from a human patient who received an intestinal transplant. The sequencing here drew on alloreactive CD8+ T cells from a mixed lymphocyte reaction culture, taken before intestinal transplant. Subset described: CFSE-low proliferating T cells sorted from roughly 6-day pre-transplant mixed lymphocyte reaction (GvH or HvG direction). CDR3 protein: CASSHTGVFPPQHF. CDR3 DNA: TGCGCCAGCAGCCACACAGGGGTCTTTCCGCCCCAGCATTTT.